Sequencing of this T cell receptor (beta chain) was carried out in a study of cytomegalovirus exposure and HLA in healthy donors. Germline-derived CDR1 and CDR2 are MDHEN and SYDVKM. V was trimmed by 3 bases and J by 7 bases, leaving 18 bases between them. The CDR3 sequence is 16 residues long. PCR employed 60 Vbeta and 13 Jbeta primers. This table comes from immunoSEQ multiplex PCR, and its TCRdb copy is limited to in-frame clones, with some not included. This sample has fewer than 250,000 clones, with around 73% found just once. The chain combines TRBV28 with TRBJ1-4; D is possibly TRBD1 (6 bases). The sample consisted of PBMCs. This clonotype was sampled from a woman younger than 45 in good health and CMV-seropositive. CDR3 protein: CASSLSTTGWGEKLFF. CDR3 in DNA: TGTGCCAGCAGTTTGTCTACCACAGGGTGGGGTGAAAAACTGTTTTTT.